Below, 30 T cell receptor beta chains from the same sample are listed, as sequenced in a study of T cell repertoires in cytomegalovirus infection. TCRdb analysed the reads with MiXCR anew, one entry per CDR3 protein. The table includes 700,000 to 950,000 distinct CDR3 sequences, about 33% detected once. The antigens these receptors bind are not known. This material consisted of cultured CD8+ T cells from PBMCs, taken from culture after CMV antigen stimulation. These receptors originate from a human donor in good health (CMV status not recorded). Some clones in this sample may be carry-over from other donors' samples.

This clonotype appeared a few times. The chain couples TRBV7-9 to TRBJ2-7; 7 nucleotides agree with TRBD1. Germline trimming cut 1 base from V and 2 bases from J; bases unmatched to any gene: 8. The CDR3 covers 16 residues. CDR1 and CDR2 from the germline V gene are SEHNR and FQNEAQ (reference sequence). The CDR3 loop is CASSLGGWDSTYEQYV. CDR3 nucleotides: TGTGCCAGCAGCTTAGGGGGCTGGGACAGTACCTACGAGCAGTACGTC.

This chain links TRBV7-8 with TRBJ2-1, with D uncertain. The V end was cut by 1 base, the J end by 5 bases, with 9 bases between. This CDR3 has 14 residues. Germline values: CDR1 SGHVS, CDR2 FQNEAQ. CDR3 bases: TGTGCCAGCAGCTTAGACTGGACCCACAATGAGCAGTTCTTC. Translated: CASSLDWTHNEQFF. Drawing the rest from reference TRBV7-8 and TRBJ2-1, the complete variable domain is GAGVSQSPRYKVAKRGQDVALRCDPISGHVSLFWYQQALGQGPEFLTYFQNEAQLDKSGLPSDRFFAERPEGSVSTLKIQRTQQEDSAVYLCASSLDWTHNEQFFGPGTRLTVL.

The chain is built from TRBV4-1 and TRBJ2-2, with D hard to call. This CDR3 region has 13 residues. Trimming removed 2 bases at V and 8 bases at J, with 9 bases between. Per germline, CDR1 MGHRA and CDR2 YSYEKL. The CDR3 bases are TGCGCCAGCAGCCAACCGTCGTCTGGGGAGCTGTTTTTT. Translation gives CASSQPSSGELFF.

The chain employs TRBV5-1 and TRBJ1-2, with 10 bases matching TRBD1. Per the germline V gene, CDR1 is SGHRS and CDR2 is YFSETQ. J gave up 1 base and V 3 bases, and 12 bases lay outside the gene matches. The CDR3 length is 18 residues. The CDR3 nucleotides are TGCGCCAGCAGCTCTCAGCGGGACAGGGGAACCGTTAACTATGGCTACACCTTC. Protein: CASSSQRDRGTVNYGYTF.

The V and J genes are TRBV12-3 or TRBV12-4 and TRBJ2-2, with 15 bases fitting TRBD2. The CDR3 contains 18 residues. V shed 10 bases, J shed 4 bases, and the junction held 13 bases outside the gene matches. The CDR3 spells CATPTPGLAGGTTGELFF. The DNA for the CDR3 is TGTGCCACCCCCACCCCGGGACTAGCGGGGGGAACCACCGGGGAGCTGTTTTTT.

This rearrangement joins TRBV6-5 to TRBJ2-5; D unclear. Trimming shortened V by 2 bases and J by 2 bases, and 9 bases separated the two germline ends. This CDR3 has 14 residues. CDR1 is MNHEY and CDR2 is SVGAGI in the germline V gene. Written as DNA, the CDR3 is TGTGCCAGCAGTTACATCGGCAGGCAAGAGACCCAGTACTTC. Translated: CASSYIGRQETQYF.

This clonotype turned up a few times. V is TRBV27 and J is TRBJ1-2, with D possibly matching TRBD1 (5 bases). Germline V gives CDR1 MNHEY, CDR2 SMNVEV (reference sequence). The CDR3 runs to 15 residues. V lost 2 bases and J 3 bases, leaving 13 bases between the germline ends. CDR3 in amino acids: CASSLQGLGDYGYTF. The CDR3 bases are TGTGCCAGCAGTTTACAGGGTTTGGGGGACTATGGCTACACCTTC.

This clonotype was picked up many times. The chain carries TRBV7-2 and TRBJ1-5, with D hard to call. The CDR3 runs to 13 residues. V gave up 5 bases and J gave up 0 bases, with 5 bases separating them. Germline V gene lookup returns CDR1 SGHTA and CDR2 FQGNSA. The CDR3 sequence: CASSRNSNQPQHF. CDR3 DNA: TGTGCCAGCAGCCGAAATAGCAATCAGCCCCAGCATTTT.

The chain uses TRBV7-9 and TRBJ1-1; possibly TRBD1 for D (5 bases). Trimming pared 7 bases from V and 1 base from J, leaving 16 bases between. CDR1 SEHNR and CDR2 FQNEAQ come from the germline V gene (reference sequence). This CDR3 is built from 15 residues. CDR3 sequence reads: CASNTLGTENTEAFF. CDR3 sequence (DNA): TGTGCCAGCAACACCTTGGGGACGGAGAACACTGAAGCTTTCTTT.

This clonotype was seen at least ten times. The chain uses TRBV7-8 and TRBJ1-6; 8 nucleotides line up with TRBD1. The germline V gene encodes CDR1 SGHVS and CDR2 FQNEAQ. There are 15 residues in the CDR3. J lost 9 bases, V lost 5 bases, and 9 bases had no gene match. CDR3 amino acids: CASSPRTGLGSPLHF. The DNA for the CDR3 is TGTGCCAGCAGCCCAAGGACAGGGCTAGGTTCACCCCTCCACTTT.

With regard to this clonotype: The junction and the germline gene differ at one end; a read error may be behind it. The chain recombines TRBV6-1 with TRBJ2-2; possibly TRBD1 for D (6 bases). Germline V gene lookup returns CDR1 MNHNS and CDR2 SASEGT. The CDR3 sequence is 14 residues long. The CDR3 DNA follows: TGTGCCAGCAACCCCGGACAGAACACCAGGGAGCTGTTTTTT. Its translation: CASNPGQNTRELFF.

The chain has TRBV15 and TRBJ2-6, with 8 nucleotides matching TRBD1. The J segment lost 0 bases and the V segment lost 3 bases, leaving 7 bases of the junction unmatched. The CDR3 runs 18 residues. The germline V gene has CDR1 LNHNV and CDR2 YYDKDF (reference sequence). The CDR3 sequence is CATSSKTGVVSGANVLTF. DNA of the CDR3: TGTGCCACCAGCAGCAAGACAGGGGTTGTCTCTGGGGCCAACGTCCTGACTTTC.

This clonotype was recorded a few times. This chain connects TRBV7-6 to TRBJ1-5, with a tentative D call TRBD1 (6 bases). The CDR3 extends over 14 amino acids. Germline assignment: CDR1 SGHVS and CDR2 FNYEAQ. V gave up 4 bases and J gave up 4 bases, with 11 bases separating them. CDR3 region: CASSSGQPNQPQHF. CDR3 in DNA: TGTGCCAGCAGCTCCGGACAGCCAAATCAGCCCCAGCATTTT.

V is TRBV28 and J is TRBJ2-3, with D uncertain. The length of the CDR3 is 14 residues. Germline loops: CDR1 MDHEN, CDR2 SYDVKM. V was clipped by 10 bases and J by 0 bases, with 14 bases between them. The CDR3 DNA is TGTGCCACCACAGCCCCAACTAGCACAGATACGCAGTATTTT. It is translated as CATTAPTSTDTQYF.

As for this clonotype: A read error may produce the germline difference seen at one junction end. The chain links TRBV7-7 to TRBJ2-2; 8 bases are a match to TRBD2. Germline CDR1 SSHAT, CDR2 FNYEAQ (reference sequence). The CDR3 spans 15 residues. The CDR3 DNA is TGTGCTAGCAGCCCGACCGGGGGGGCAGACGGGGAGCTGTTTTTT. Protein product: CASSPTGGADGELFF. Drawing the rest from reference TRBV7-7 and TRBJ2-2, the complete variable domain is GAGVSQSPRYKVTKRGQDVTLRCDPISSHATLYWYQQALGQGPEFLTYFNYEAQPDKSGLPSDRFSAERPEGSISTLTIQRTEQRDSAMYRCASSPTGGADGELFFGEGSRLTVL.

In its sample, this clonotype was seen a few times. The chain recombines TRBV11-3 with TRBJ2-7, with TRBD1 matching 10 bases. Germline trimming cut 0 bases from V and 4 bases from J; bases unmatched to any gene: 3. The CDR3 sequence is 15 residues long. CDR1 and CDR2 (germline): SGHNT, YENEEA. CDR3 region: CASSLDGTGAYEQYF. The CDR3 nucleotides are TGTGCCAGCAGCTTAGATGGGACAGGGGCGTACGAGCAGTACTTC.

This rearrangement joins TRBV7-6 to TRBJ2-3, with D possibly TRBD2 on 7 matching bases. In germline, CDR1 is SGHVS, CDR2 FNYEAQ. Trimming removed 4 bases from V and 4 bases from J, with 21 bases in between. This CDR3 is 17 amino acids long. CDR3 sequence reads: CASSSSVGGQRSDTQYF. The CDR3 nucleotides are TGTGCCAGCAGCTCCTCAGTCGGGGGGCAGCGGTCAGATACGCAGTATTTT.

This clonotype has more than one count but fewer than ten. The chain recombines TRBV12-3 or TRBV12-4 with TRBJ2-3, with a possible D match to TRBD2 (6 bases). CDR3 size: 13 residues. V lost 6 bases and J lost 2, with 9 bases in between. The chain's CDR3 is CASSWTTTDTQYF. For the CDR3, the DNA is TGTGCCAGCAGCTGGACTACCACAGATACGCAGTATTTT.

A few counts support this clonotype. The CDR3 coding sequence is TGTGCCAGCAGCTTCCCAGGTTCCCTCTTCTATGGCTACACCTTC. Its translation: CASSFPGSLFYGYTF. The rearrangement uses TRBV7-9 and TRBJ1-2; no definite D call. Germline CDR1 and CDR2: SEHNR and FQNEAQ (reference sequence). The CDR3 is 15 residues long. Trimming cost V 3 bases and J 4 bases, with 15 bases left between them.

This clonotype was counted between two and nine times. V and J are TRBV6-1 and TRBJ2-3; D gene ambiguous. The CDR3 spans 14 residues. Germline values: CDR1 MNHNS, CDR2 SASEGT. V dropped 1 base and J dropped 5 bases, with 10 bases sitting between them. CDR3: CASSEGPRGDTQYF. The CDR3 nucleotides are TGTGCCAGCAGTGAAGGACCCCGCGGAGATACGCAGTATTTT.

This clonotype turned up a few times. The CDR3 DNA reads as TGTGCCAGCAGCCAGACAGACGGGGGCTATAATTCACCCCTCCACTTT. It is translated as CASSQTDGGYNSPLHF. V usage is TRBV4-2 and J usage is TRBJ1-6; a possible D gene is TRBD1 (5 bases). Germline values: CDR1 LGHNA, CDR2 YNFKEQ. The CDR3 has 16 amino acids. V was clipped by 3 bases and J by 3 bases, with 12 bases between them.

This sequence joins TRBV11-3 and TRBJ2-2; 7 bases are a match to TRBD2. The J segment lost 6 bases and the V segment lost 1 base, leaving 8 bases of the junction unmatched. This CDR3 spans 16 amino acids. Germline lookup yields CDR1 SGHNT and CDR2 YENEEA. The CDR3, as DNA: TGTGCCAGCAGCTTAGTAGGAGCGGCGGGGGCCGGGGAGCTGTTTTTT. This translates into CASSLVGAAGAGELFF.

The V call is TRBV7-9, the J call TRBJ2-1; D gene ambiguous. Germline V lookup: CDR1 SEHNR, CDR2 FQNEAQ (reference sequence). The CDR3 extends over 12 amino acids. Trimming removed 5 bases from V and 7 bases from J, with 9 bases in between. CDR3 protein: CASSLYENEQFF. CDR3 in DNA: TGTGCCAGCAGCCTTTACGAGAATGAGCAGTTCTTC.

The chain links TRBV20-1 to TRBJ2-7; 8 nucleotides match TRBD2. Trimming at V came to 0 bases and at J to 4 bases, leaving 5 bases not matched to a gene. The germline V gene encodes CDR1 DFQATT and CDR2 SNEGSKA (reference sequence). The CDR3 runs 14 residues. The CDR3 sequence is CSARDLSGVYEQYF. The CDR3 region has the DNA TGCAGTGCTAGAGATCTTAGCGGGGTGTACGAGCAGTACTTC.

This clonotype was seen a few times. This chain joins TRBV12-3 or TRBV12-4 and TRBJ1-2; no reliable D call. Trimming took 1 base from V and 2 from J, leaving 8 bases between them. The CDR3 totals 14 residues. In nucleotides, the CDR3 is TGTGCCAGCAGTTTAGACACCCTGAACTATGGCTACACCTTC. This gives the protein CASSLDTLNYGYTF.

The rearrangement links TRBV27 to TRBJ1-2; D ambiguous. V dropped 3 bases and J dropped 8 bases, with 19 bases sitting between them. CDR1 is MNHEY, CDR2 SMNVEV, per germline (reference sequence). CDR3 length equals 15 residues. CDR3 sequence reads: CASSFYPGPANGYTF. The CDR3 DNA reads TGTGCCAGCAGTTTCTATCCCGGGCCGGCGAACGGCTACACCTTC.

This clonotype was seen a few times. This chain connects TRBV6-1 to TRBJ2-3, with 11 bases identical to TRBD2. The CDR3 covers 15 residues. CDR1 is MNHNS, CDR2 SASEGT, per germline. Unmatched junction bases numbered 7, after V lost 8 bases and J lost 3 bases. The CDR3 bases are TGTGCCAGCCAAATAGCGGGGGGGCTGACAGATACGCAGTATTTT. Protein sequence: CASQIAGGLTDTQYF.

This clonotype appeared a few times. The V call is TRBV11-2, the J call TRBJ2-1; tentatively, D is TRBD2 (9 bases). Per germline, CDR1 SGHAT and CDR2 FQNNGV. CDR3 length: 17 amino acids. The V gene lost 6 bases and the J gene lost 0 bases, with 18 bases spanning the gap. The CDR3 DNA reads as TGTGCCAGCAGGGGCGGGGGGGGGACAGGCTCCTACAATGAGCAGTTCTTC. Translation gives CASRGGGGTGSYNEQFF. The variable domain in full, with the rest retrieved from reference TRBV11-2 and TRBJ2-1, is EAGVAQSPRYKIIEKRQSVAFWCNPISGHATLYWYQQILGQGPKLLIQFQNNGVVDDSQLPKDRFSAERLKGVDSTLKIQPAKLEDSAVYLCASRGGGGTGSYNEQFFGPGTRLTVL.

In its sample, this clonotype was seen many times. The chain couples TRBV7-2 to TRBJ2-6; D tentatively reads TRBD1 or TRBD2 (5 bases each). The CDR3 spans 15 residues. The germline V gene has CDR1 SGHTA and CDR2 FQGNSA. The ends were cut back, 8 bases at V and 0 bases at J, with 11 bases in the middle. The chain's CDR3 is CASPWGSSGANVLTF. For the CDR3, the DNA is TGTGCCAGCCCCTGGGGGAGCTCTGGGGCCAACGTCCTGACTTTC.

The chain carries TRBV6-2 or TRBV6-3 and TRBJ1-2; D perhaps matches TRBD1 (5 bases). Germline lookup yields CDR1 MNHEY and CDR2 SVGEGT. The CDR3 runs to 14 residues. V was shortened by 2 bases and J by 4 bases, with 11 bases between the two germline ends. CDR3 DNA: TGTGCCAGCAGTTACAGAGGGGCCAGCTATGGCTACACCTTC. Protein sequence: CASSYRGASYGYTF.